This T cell receptor beta chain originates from a study of blood T cell repertoires in COVID-19. Study in general: Italy, Spain and the United States were the sources of the convalescent and acute COVID-19 samples. PBMCs, B-cell-depleted T cells, or T cells provided the cDNA or gDNA that made up the material.

Authors' data handling: Amplification of reference gene primers provided the estimated nucleated cell counts. Only in-frame clones appear in the TCRdb table, and some are missing; sequencing was by immunoSEQ multiplex PCR. From that table come the V and J calls and clone size; the DNA was used to work out D and trimming. The sample records more than 150,000 clones, roughly four fifths being singletons. V dropped 6 bases and J dropped 6; count of bases not matched to a gene: 5. The CDR3 contains 15 residues. Germline values: CDR1 MNHEY, CDR2 SVGAGI. The sequencing sample was made of peripheral blood. The genes are TRBV6-5 and TRBJ2-1; 13 bases line up with TRBD2. The receptor was isolated from a man in his fifties who had recovered from COVID-19. CDR3 protein: CASRDWTSGSNEQFF. CDR3 coding DNA: TGTGCCAGCAGGGACTGGACTAGCGGGAGCAATGAGCAGTTCTTC.